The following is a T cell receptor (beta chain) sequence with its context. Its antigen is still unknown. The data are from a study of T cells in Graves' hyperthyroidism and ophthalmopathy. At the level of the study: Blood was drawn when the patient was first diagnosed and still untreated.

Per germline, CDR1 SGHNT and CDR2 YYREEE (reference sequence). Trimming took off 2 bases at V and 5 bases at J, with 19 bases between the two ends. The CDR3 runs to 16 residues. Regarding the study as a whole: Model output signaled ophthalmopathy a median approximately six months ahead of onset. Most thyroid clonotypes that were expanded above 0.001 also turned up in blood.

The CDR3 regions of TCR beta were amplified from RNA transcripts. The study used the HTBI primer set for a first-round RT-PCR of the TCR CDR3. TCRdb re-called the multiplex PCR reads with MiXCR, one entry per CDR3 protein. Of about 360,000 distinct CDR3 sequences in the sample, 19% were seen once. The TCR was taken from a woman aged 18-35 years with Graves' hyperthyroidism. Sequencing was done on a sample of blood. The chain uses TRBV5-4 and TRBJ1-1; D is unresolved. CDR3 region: CASSFDSGLGETEAFF. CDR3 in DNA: TGTGCCAGCAGCTTCGACTCCGGACTGGGAGAAACTGAAGCTTTCTTT.